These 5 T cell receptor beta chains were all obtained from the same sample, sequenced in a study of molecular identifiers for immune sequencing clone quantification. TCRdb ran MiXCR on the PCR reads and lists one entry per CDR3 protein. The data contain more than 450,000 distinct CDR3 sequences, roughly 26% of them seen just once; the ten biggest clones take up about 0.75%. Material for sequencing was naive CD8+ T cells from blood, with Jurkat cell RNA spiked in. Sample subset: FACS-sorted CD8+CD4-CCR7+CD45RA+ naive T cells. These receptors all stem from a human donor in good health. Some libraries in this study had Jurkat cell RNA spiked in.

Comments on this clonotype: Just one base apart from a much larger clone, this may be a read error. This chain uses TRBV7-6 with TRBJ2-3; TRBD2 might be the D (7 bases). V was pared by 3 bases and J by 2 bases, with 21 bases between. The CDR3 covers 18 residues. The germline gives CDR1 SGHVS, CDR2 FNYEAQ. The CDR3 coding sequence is TGTGCCAGCAGCTTCATCTCCCAGAGGGGGGGCACCACAGATACGCAGTATTTT. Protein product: CASSFISQRGGTTDTQYF. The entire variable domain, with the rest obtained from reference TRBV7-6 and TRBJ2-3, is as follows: GAGVSQSPRYKVTKRGQDVALRCDPISGHVSLYWYRQALGQGPEFLTYFNYEAQQDKSGLPNDRFSAERPEGSISTLTIQRTEQRDSAMYRCASSFISQRGGTTDTQYFGPGTRLTVL.

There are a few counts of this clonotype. The chain's CDR3 is CSAARAPGSDEQFF. The DNA for the CDR3 is TGCAGTGCTGCGAGAGCGCCTGGAAGCGATGAGCAGTTCTTC. V and J are TRBV20-1 and TRBJ2-1; D ambiguous. Per the germline V gene, CDR1 is DFQATT and CDR2 is SNEGSKA (reference sequence). CDR3 length: 14 amino acids. The V and J ends lost 5 bases and 8 bases respectively, with 19 bases between them.

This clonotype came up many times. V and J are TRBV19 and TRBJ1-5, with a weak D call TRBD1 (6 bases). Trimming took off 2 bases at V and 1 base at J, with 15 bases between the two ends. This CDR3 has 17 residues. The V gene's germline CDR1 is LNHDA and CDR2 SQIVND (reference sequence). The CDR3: CASSISTGTPSNQPQHF. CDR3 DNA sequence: TGTGCCAGTAGTATATCAACCGGGACACCAAGCAATCAGCCCCAGCATTTT.

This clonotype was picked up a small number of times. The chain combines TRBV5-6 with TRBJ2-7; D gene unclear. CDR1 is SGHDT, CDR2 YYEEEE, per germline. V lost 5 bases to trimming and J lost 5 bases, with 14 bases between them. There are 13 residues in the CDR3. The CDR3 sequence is CASSYLSGDEQYF. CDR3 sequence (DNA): TGTGCCAGCAGTTACTTGTCTGGGGACGAGCAGTACTTC.

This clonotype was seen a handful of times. The CDR3 coding sequence is TGTGCCTGGAGTTTGGCGGGGGAGCAGTTCTTC. Amino acids: CAWSLAGEQFF. V gene TRBV30 combines with J gene TRBJ2-1; D is perhaps TRBD2 (6 bases). Trimming cost V 2 bases and J 10 bases, with 9 bases left between them. The CDR3 spans 11 residues. From germline, CDR1 is GTSNPN and CDR2 SVGIG (reference sequence). The whole variable domain, filled in from reference TRBV30 and TRBJ2-1, reads SQTIHQWPATLVQPVGSPLSLECTVEGTSNPNLYWYRQAAGRGLQLLFYSVGIGQISSEVPQNLSASRPQDRQFILSSKKLLLSDSGFYLCAWSLAGEQFFGPGTRLTVL.